The text below deals with one T cell receptor beta chain. Documented time point: pretreatment peripheral blood. From germline, CDR1 is SGHKS and CDR2 YYEKEE (reference sequence). The CDR3 covers 17 residues. V gave up 3 bases and J gave up 3 bases; unmatched junction bases: 6. These data belong to a study of PD-L1 blockade in urothelial cancer. Study-wide background: Patients had been given 0 to 3 earlier chemotherapy regimens.

Only in-frame clones appear in the TCRdb table, and some are missing; sequencing was by immunoSEQ multiplex PCR. The data hold roughly 120,000 clones, with around 85% observed a single time. The chain links TRBV5-5 to TRBJ2-6, with TRBD2 matching over 10 bases. The receptor's source is a man in his fifties with urothelial cancer. Sequences were derived from PBMCs, sampled around atezolizumab (anti-PD-L1) treatment. This CDR3 reads CASSSSSGSLGANVLTF. CDR3 DNA sequence: TGTGCCAGCAGCTCGTCTAGCGGGAGTCTTGGGGCCAACGTCCTGACTTTC.